This T cell receptor beta chain was documented in a study of glioma-infiltrating T cells. The CDR3 contains 15 residues. Germline-derived CDR1 and CDR2 are KGHSH and LQKENI. With V trimmed by 2 bases and J by 4 bases, 5 bases remained unmatched. In its sample, this clonotype was seen many times. TCR alpha and beta CDR3 regions were amplified from RNA using iRepertoire nested multiplex PCR. TCRdb passed the multiplex PCR reads through MiXCR, listing each CDR3 protein once. The data contain under 200,000 distinct CDR3 sequences, approximately 30% of them seen just once; the ten biggest clones take up roughly 21%.

Sample: glioma tissue, nonneoplastic brain tissue, or PBMCs (not recorded which). This TCR came from a human donor with low-grade glioma or glioblastoma, undergoing nonglioma brain surgery, or in good health (not recorded which). V is TRBV18 and J is TRBJ2-7, with 10 positions matching TRBD2. CDR3 sequence (DNA): TGTGCCAGCTCACCATCCCAGCGGGAGGGTTACGAGCAGTACTTC. It is translated as CASSPSQREGYEQYF.